This T cell receptor (beta chain) is from a study of technical replicates of blood from a handful of donors. The CDR3 has 13 residues. V lost 6 bases to trimming and J lost 12 bases; unmatched junction nucleotides: 12. Germline CDR1 and CDR2: SGHTA and FQGNSA. TCRdb's copy holds only in-frame clones and misses some; the assay was immunoSEQ multiplex PCR. Here the sample spans 50,000 to 70,000 clones, about 95% being singletons. This TCR came from a human donor in good health. Some clones in this sample may be carry-over from other donors' samples. This chain connects TRBV7-2 to TRBJ1-2; 8 bases map to TRBD1. The sample comprised PBMCs. The CDR3 DNA reads TGTGCCAGCAGTTCCGGGACAGGACCTCCTGACACCTTC. Its translation: CASSSGTGPPDTF.